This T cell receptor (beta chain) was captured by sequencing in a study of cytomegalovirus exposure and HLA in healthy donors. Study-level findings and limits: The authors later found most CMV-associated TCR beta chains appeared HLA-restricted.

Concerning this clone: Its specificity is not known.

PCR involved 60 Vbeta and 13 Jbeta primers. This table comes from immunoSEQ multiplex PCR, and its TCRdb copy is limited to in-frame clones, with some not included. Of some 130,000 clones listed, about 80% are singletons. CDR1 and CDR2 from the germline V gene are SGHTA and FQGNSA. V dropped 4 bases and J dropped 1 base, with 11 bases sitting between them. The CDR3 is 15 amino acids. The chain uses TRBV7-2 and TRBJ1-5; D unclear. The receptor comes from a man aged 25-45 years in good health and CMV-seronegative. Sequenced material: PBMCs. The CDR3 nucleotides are TGTGCCAGCAGCTCAGTAGGAGGGAGCAATCAGCCCCAGCATTTT. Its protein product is CASSSVGGSNQPQHF.